These 28 T cell receptor beta chains share one sample of origin, sequenced in a study of blood T cell repertoires in COVID-19. Produced via immunoSEQ multiplex PCR; TCRdb's table is partial and in-frame only. The sample yields approximately 280,000 clones, approximately 84% seen once. Sequencing used peripheral blood. The receptors here all came from a woman younger than 45 who had recovered from COVID-19.

The chain is built from TRBV6-2 or TRBV6-3 and TRBJ1-1; D remains ambiguous. The CDR3 has 14 amino acids. Germline V CDR1 and CDR2: MNHEY, SVGEGT. The V and J ends lost 2 bases and 0 bases respectively, with 7 bases between them. The CDR3 nucleotides read TGTGCCAGCAGTTACGCGGCCATGAACACTGAAGCTTTCTTT. This translates into CASSYAAMNTEAFF.

The rearrangement uses TRBV5-1 and TRBJ2-1, with 7 nucleotides matching TRBD2. This CDR3 comprises 14 residues. The V gene's germline CDR1 is SGHRS and CDR2 YFSETQ. V trimming: 0 bases; J trimming: 8 bases; junction bases outside the gene matches: 5. The CDR3 is CASSLERGVDEQFF. In nucleotides, the CDR3 is TGCGCCAGCAGCTTGGAACGGGGGGTCGATGAGCAGTTCTTC.

The rearrangement joins TRBV18 to TRBJ1-3; the match to TRBD1 covers 7 bases. V trimming: 4 bases; J trimming: 6 bases; junction bases outside the gene matches: 6. Per the germline V gene, CDR1 is KGHSH and CDR2 is LQKENI. The CDR3 has 14 amino acids. CDR3 sequence: CASSLQQGPNTIYF. DNA of the CDR3: TGTGCCAGCTCACTCCAACAGGGGCCAAACACCATATATTTT.

The chain uses TRBV15 and TRBJ1-2; D is undetermined. This CDR3 has 12 amino acids. V shed 5 bases and J shed 4 bases, with 8 bases lying between them. Germline V lookup: CDR1 LNHNV, CDR2 YYDKDF (reference sequence). The CDR3: CATSGRSYGYTF. The CDR3 DNA sequence: TGTGCCACCAGCGGTCGGTCCTATGGCTACACCTTC.

This rearrangement joins TRBV11-3 to TRBJ2-3; TRBD2 agrees at 8 bases. In germline, CDR1 is SGHNT, CDR2 YENEEA. The V and J ends lost 2 bases and 4 bases, in that order; junction bases with no gene match: 5. This CDR3 comprises 15 residues. The CDR3 spells CASSLRSGGPDTQYF. The DNA for the CDR3 is TGTGCCAGCAGCTTAAGGTCGGGAGGGCCAGATACGCAGTATTTT. Filled out from reference TRBV11-3 and TRBJ2-3, the complete variable domain reads EAGVVQSPRYKIIEKKQPVAFWCNPISGHNTLYWYLQNLGQGPELLIRYENEEAVDDSQLPKDRFSAERLKGVDSTLKIQPAELGDSAVYLCASSLRSGGPDTQYFGPGTRLTVL.

CDR3 nucleotide sequence: TGTGCCAGCAGCGTAGCTGGCAGGGGGGCAGGAGATACGCAGTATTTT. It codes for CASSVAGRGAGDTQYF. The rearrangement uses TRBV9 and TRBJ2-3, with D possibly TRBD1 on 7 matching bases. This CDR3 has 16 residues. The germline V gene encodes CDR1 SGDLS and CDR2 YYNGEE. V dropped 0 bases and J dropped 5 bases, with 16 bases sitting between them.

To note about this clone: The same CDR3 can be traced to other DNA sequences in this sample. The chain has TRBV7-2 and TRBJ2-7; maybe TRBD1 (5 bases). Deletions cut 4 bases from V and 6 bases from J, with 10 bases between. This CDR3 is 12 amino acids long. In germline, CDR1 is SGHTA, CDR2 FQGNSA. CDR3 protein: CASSSQGAEQYF. Written as DNA, the CDR3 is TGTGCCAGCAGCTCCCAAGGGGCCGAGCAGTACTTC.

The chain carries TRBV6-2 or TRBV6-3 and TRBJ2-3; TRBD1 aligns across 7 bases. Looked up from germline, CDR1 is MNHEY and CDR2 is SVGEGT. The V and J ends lost 4 bases and 2 bases, in that order; junction bases with no gene match: 6. The CDR3 spans 15 residues. CDR3 region: CASSLETGATDTQYF. Here the CDR3 DNA reads TGTGCCAGCAGTTTGGAAACAGGGGCCACAGATACGCAGTATTTT.

The V call is TRBV7-2, the J call TRBJ1-2; 10 nucleotides align to TRBD1. After removal of 5 bases from V and 4 bases from J, the junction contained 10 bases not matched to a gene. The CDR3 extends over 16 amino acids. Germline V gives CDR1 SGHTA, CDR2 FQGNSA. CDR3 nucleotides: TGTGCCAGCAGCACCACGACAGGGGGCGGTATCTATGGCTACACCTTC. Translating it yields CASSTTTGGGIYGYTF. Complete variable domain (other parts from reference TRBV7-2 and TRBJ1-2): GAGVSQSPSNKVTEKGKDVELRCDPISGHTALYWYRQSLGQGLEFLIYFQGNSAPDKSGLPSDRFSAERTGGSVSTLTIQRTQQEDSAVYLCASSTTTGGGIYGYTFGSGTRLTVV.

The chain links TRBV19 to TRBJ2-1, with TRBD2 matching over 9 bases. V gave up 5 bases and J gave up 3 bases; unmatched junction bases: 8. Germline CDR1 and CDR2: LNHDA and SQIVND (reference sequence). This CDR3 region has 16 residues. The CDR3 nucleotides are TGTGCCAGTAGTCCGACCGCGGGGGGGTACTACAATGAGCAGTTCTTC. It is translated as CASSPTAGGYYNEQFF.

The chain has TRBV5-1 and TRBJ1-4; the D gene is possibly TRBD1 (6 bases). This CDR3 has 14 amino acids. V dropped 0 bases and J dropped 6 bases, with 9 bases sitting between them. Germline V lookup: CDR1 SGHRS, CDR2 YFSETQ. The CDR3 bases are TGCGCCAGCAGCTTGGTGGCAGGGGATGAAAAACTGTTTTTT. It yields the protein CASSLVAGDEKLFF.

This clone has just one count. The J gene is TRBJ1-1, the V gene TRBV10-3; 10 bases are shared with TRBD1. This CDR3 has 14 residues. Looked up from germline, CDR1 is ENHRY and CDR2 is SYGVKD. With 4 bases clipped from V and 2 bases from J, the junction kept 1 base outside the gene matches. The CDR3 reads CAISGTGGNTEAFF. CDR3 in DNA: TGTGCCATCAGTGGGACAGGGGGTAACACTGAAGCTTTCTTT.

This clone was seen just once. This sequence joins TRBV19 and TRBJ2-1; D remains unclear. From germline, CDR1 is LNHDA and CDR2 SQIVND (reference sequence). This CDR3 is 13 amino acids long. V gave up 5 bases and J gave up 3 bases, with 8 bases separating them. This CDR3 reads CASSVSGYNEQFF. DNA of the CDR3: TGTGCCAGTAGTGTTTCGGGCTACAATGAGCAGTTCTTC.

CDR3 loop: CASRRDGTANEQFF. The CDR3, as DNA: TGTGCCAGCAGGAGGGACGGGACTGCTAATGAGCAGTTCTTC. The V call is TRBV6-5, the J call TRBJ2-1; a possible D gene is TRBD2 (6 bases). Per the germline V gene, CDR1 is MNHEY and CDR2 is SVGAGI. V dropped 6 bases and J dropped 7 bases, with 16 bases sitting between them. The CDR3 consists of 14 residues.

The chain links TRBV28 to TRBJ2-7, with D tentatively TRBD2 (6 bases). Germline V gene data show CDR1 as MDHEN and CDR2 as SYDVKM. This CDR3 comprises 13 residues. Trimming removed 7 bases at V and 0 bases at J, with 10 bases between. This CDR3 is CASKEGPSYEQYF. DNA of the CDR3: TGTGCCAGCAAGGAGGGGCCCTCCTACGAGCAGTACTTC.

The chain couples TRBV2 to TRBJ1-4; maybe TRBD1 (6 bases). CDR1 and CDR2 (germline): SNHLY, FYNNEI. Between the trimmed V and J ends, which lost 7 bases and 8 bases, there was a span of 17 bases. The CDR3 totals 14 residues. This chain's CDR3 is CASTLQGSREKLFF. The DNA for the CDR3 is TGTGCCAGCACCCTGCAGGGGTCAAGGGAAAAACTGTTTTTT.

This sequence joins TRBV5-4 and TRBJ2-2; no clear D gene. Germline V lookup: CDR1 SGHNT, CDR2 YYREEE (reference sequence). V shed 5 bases and J shed 7 bases, with 9 bases lying between them. This CDR3 spans 12 amino acids. CDR3 amino acids: CASRSPSGELFF. CDR3 nucleotide sequence: TGTGCCAGCAGATCCCCTAGCGGGGAGCTGTTTTTT.

In its sample, this clone was seen once. The chain couples TRBV7-8 to TRBJ2-5, with a possible D match to TRBD2 (6 bases). The CDR3 has 17 amino acids. Trimming stripped 2 bases from V and 3 bases from J, with 19 bases between. Germline CDR1 reads SGHVS; CDR2 reads FQNEAQ. The CDR3 sequence: CASSLMVRERGKETQYF. The DNA for the CDR3 is TGTGCCAGCAGCTTAATGGTACGGGAGAGGGGAAAAGAGACCCAGTACTTC.

This chain connects TRBV28 to TRBJ2-5, with D possibly being TRBD2 (6 bases). The CDR3 runs to 15 residues. Trimming took off 6 bases at V and 4 bases at J, with 18 bases between the two ends. Germline lookup yields CDR1 MDHEN and CDR2 SYDVKM. The CDR3 nucleotides read TGTGCCAGCAGCTCGGCGGGGCTAGAGGGAGAGACCCAGTACTTC. This translates into CASSSAGLEGETQYF.

The chain links TRBV28 to TRBJ2-7; the match to TRBD1 covers 9 bases. Germline CDR1 MDHEN, CDR2 SYDVKM. V shed 3 bases, J shed 3 bases, and the junction held 6 bases outside the gene matches. The length of the CDR3 is 15 residues. The CDR3 loop is CASSFWGTGLYEQYF. CDR3 sequence (DNA): TGTGCCAGCAGTTTTTGGGGGACAGGGCTCTACGAGCAGTACTTC.

This chain links TRBV6-1 with TRBJ1-1; D is ambiguous. CDR1 is MNHNS and CDR2 is SASEGT in the germline V gene. V lost 4 bases and J 3 bases, leaving 18 bases between the germline ends. The CDR3 is 16 residues long. The CDR3 protein is CASSVRRGPVDTEAFF. The CDR3 region has the DNA TGTGCCAGCAGTGTCAGACGCGGGCCTGTGGACACTGAAGCTTTCTTT.

The table lists this clone with a count of one. The genes are TRBV9 and TRBJ2-1, with 14 positions matching TRBD2. Germline V gives CDR1 SGDLS, CDR2 YYNGEE. V lost 1 base to trimming and J lost 7 bases; unmatched junction nucleotides: 10. The CDR3 loop spans 18 amino acids. Written as DNA, the CDR3 is TGTGCCAGCAGCGTACCCGGGACTAGCGGGAGCCGTTTGAATGAGCAGTTCTTC. Translating it yields CASSVPGTSGSRLNEQFF.

This sequence joins TRBV25-1 and TRBJ2-5, with D perhaps matching TRBD2 (5 bases). The CDR3 extends over 14 amino acids. Deletions cut 2 bases from V and 5 bases from J, with 12 bases between. CDR1 and CDR2 from the germline V gene are MGHDK and SYGVNS. The CDR3 loop reads CASSEPGNAETQYF. The CDR3 coding sequence is TGTGCCAGCAGTGAACCGGGAAATGCGGAGACCCAGTACTTC.

This clone was seen just once. V gene TRBV2 combines with J gene TRBJ2-5; D might be TRBD2 (6 bases). Germline V lookup: CDR1 SNHLY, CDR2 FYNNEI. The CDR3 is 14 residues long. Trimming pared 8 bases from V and 7 bases from J, leaving 20 bases between. The CDR3 loop reads CASGGVAREGTQYF. CDR3 nucleotide sequence: TGTGCCAGCGGAGGGGTGGCGAGGGAAGGGACCCAGTACTTC.

The table lists this clone with a count of one. The rearrangement links TRBV3-1 (or the pseudogene TRBV3-2) to TRBJ2-1; no clear D. V was shortened by 0 bases and J by 7 bases, with 7 bases between the two germline ends. The length of the CDR3 is 13 residues. CDR1 and CDR2 (germline): LGHDT, YNNKEL (reference sequence). The CDR3 here is CASSQDRMNEQFF. The DNA of the CDR3 is TGTGCCAGCAGCCAAGACCGTATGAATGAGCAGTTCTTC.

This clone came up once. One junction end disagrees with the germline gene, perhaps due to a read error. The chain carries TRBV29-1 and TRBJ1-4; TRBD1 matches at 7 bases. Germline-derived CDR1 and CDR2 are SQVTM and ANQGSEA. This CDR3 spans 15 amino acids. The CDR3 is CSFEGQASTNEKLFF. As DNA, the CDR3 is TGCAGCTTTGAAGGACAGGCTTCAACTAATGAAAAACTGTTTTTT.

The chain recombines TRBV13 with TRBJ2-7, with TRBD2 matching over 7 bases. The ends lost 4 bases at V and 3 bases at J; junction bases unmatched: 6. This CDR3 comprises 14 residues. CDR1 is PRHDT, CDR2 FYEKMQ, per germline (reference sequence). This chain's CDR3 is CASSSGGEGYEQYF. The CDR3 DNA follows: TGTGCCAGCAGCTCAGGAGGGGAGGGCTACGAGCAGTACTTC.

V and J are TRBV5-1 and TRBJ1-1; D remains ambiguous. CDR1 is SGHRS, CDR2 YFSETQ, per germline. The ends were cut back, 4 bases at V and 1 base at J, with 8 bases in the middle. The CDR3 length is 13 residues. The CDR3 region is CASSTRQNTEAFF. The CDR3 nucleotides are TGCGCCAGCAGCACCCGACAGAACACTGAAGCTTTCTTT.